What follows are 18 T cell receptor beta chains derived from one specimen sequenced in a study of cytomegalovirus exposure and HLA in healthy donors. Use of 60 Vbeta and 13 Jbeta primers characterized the PCR. Using immunoSEQ multiplex PCR, the repertoire was profiled, and TCRdb retains in-frame clones only, with some absent. The table lists about 64,000 clones, around 77% of them singletons. Sequencing was performed on PBMCs. The receptors were sampled from a male donor in good health and CMV-seropositive.

This clone was seen once. The chain employs TRBV5-1 and TRBJ2-7; TRBD2 matches at 8 bases. Germline V gene lookup returns CDR1 SGHRS and CDR2 YFSETQ. V lost 4 bases to trimming and J lost 5 bases; unmatched junction nucleotides: 11. This CDR3 contains 15 residues. In DNA form, the CDR3 reads TGCGCCAGCAGCCCGACCGCGGGGGGCCGTAACGAGCAGTACTTC. Amino acid sequence: CASSPTAGGRNEQYF.

This clone was recorded once. The gene calls are TRBV5-6 and TRBJ1-2; 8 bases line up with TRBD1. Germline V gene lookup returns CDR1 SGHDT and CDR2 YYEEEE. The CDR3 sequence is 12 residues long. Trimming removed 2 bases from V and 7 bases from J; junction bases left unmatched: 1. The CDR3 is CASSFGQGGYTF. The CDR3 DNA is TGTGCCAGCAGCTTCGGACAGGGTGGCTACACCTTC.

V is TRBV7-8 and J is TRBJ2-7; TRBD2 matches at 9 bases. Germline trimming cut 1 base from V and 2 bases from J; bases unmatched to any gene: 9. The length of the CDR3 is 17 residues. Germline V CDR1 and CDR2: SGHVS, FQNEAQ. Here the CDR3 reads CASSLGVVLAGTYEQYF. CDR3 DNA sequence: TGTGCCAGCAGCTTAGGAGTGGTGCTAGCGGGGACCTACGAGCAGTACTTC.

This clone was seen only a few times. CDR3 protein: CASSLRQLGGETQYF. Here the CDR3 DNA reads TGTGCCAGCAGCTTGCGGCAGCTGGGGGGGGAGACCCAGTACTTC. The chain combines TRBV5-6 with TRBJ2-5; 7 nucleotides line up with TRBD2. CDR3 length: 15 amino acids. From germline, CDR1 is SGHDT and CDR2 YYEEEE. Losses at the gene ends were 1 base for V and 5 bases for J; bases not matched to a gene: 8.

The gene calls are TRBV18 and TRBJ2-7, with 7 bases fitting TRBD1. The germline CDR1 and CDR2 sequences are KGHSH and LQKENI. Trimming at V came to 5 bases and at J to 4 bases, leaving 8 bases not matched to a gene. The CDR3 consists of 14 residues. The CDR3 protein is CASSYPGQIYEQYF. The CDR3 nucleotides read TGTGCCAGCTCATATCCGGGACAGATATACGAGCAGTACTTC.

V is TRBV15 and J is TRBJ1-5, with 9 bases aligning to TRBD1. Germline CDR1 reads LNHNV; CDR2 reads YYDKDF (reference sequence). This CDR3 has 15 amino acids. Germline trimming cut 8 bases from V and 6 bases from J; bases unmatched to any gene: 11. The CDR3 here is CATGYLDRGGQPQHF. The CDR3 nucleotides read TGTGCCACCGGATACTTGGACAGGGGAGGTCAGCCCCAGCATTTT.

Worth noting for this clone: Distinct nucleotide sequences in the sample also encode this CDR3. CDR3 amino acids: CASSLQGSDTQYF. CDR3 DNA sequence: TGTGCCAGCAGCTTGCAGGGGTCAGATACGCAGTATTTT. The chain recombines TRBV7-6 with TRBJ2-3; perhaps TRBD1 as D (6 bases). The CDR3 runs 13 residues. The V and J ends lost 3 bases and 4 bases respectively, with 8 bases between them. Germline assignment: CDR1 SGHVS and CDR2 FNYEAQ.

This chain joins TRBV5-4 and TRBJ1-2; D uncertain. Germline V lookup: CDR1 SGHNT, CDR2 YYREEE (reference sequence). The CDR3 is made up of 15 amino acids. Between the trimmed V and J ends, which lost 0 bases and 5 bases, there was a span of 14 bases. CDR3 DNA sequence: TGTGCCAGCAGCTTGGTAACCCCGCGAGGGTATGGCTACACCTTC. Translated: CASSLVTPRGYGYTF. Combining the CDR3 with reference TRBV5-4 and TRBJ1-2 gives the whole variable domain ETGVTQSPTHLIKTRGQQVTLRCSSQSGHNTVSWYQQALGQGPQFIFQYYREEENGRGNFPPRFSGLQFPNYSSELNVNALELDDSALYLCASSLVTPRGYGYTFGSGTRLTVV.

This chain connects TRBV5-1 to TRBJ2-3, with TRBD2 as a possible D gene (5 bases). The V end lost 0 bases, the J end lost 4 bases, and 6 bases lay between the germline ends. CDR3 size: 13 residues. Germline CDR1 and CDR2: SGHRS and YFSETQ. DNA of the CDR3: TGCGCCAGCAGCTTGGCCGGGGCAGATACGCAGTATTTT. Amino acids: CASSLAGADTQYF. Full variable domain (outside the CDR3, taken from reference TRBV5-1 and TRBJ2-3): KAGVTQTPRYLIKTRGQQVTLSCSPISGHRSVSWYQQTPGQGLQFLFEYFSETQRNKGNFPGRFSGRQFSNSRSEMNVSTLELGDSALYLCASSLAGADTQYFGPGTRLTVL.

This chain uses TRBV30 with TRBJ2-2; D remains ambiguous. Germline V gene sequence: CDR1 GTSNPN, CDR2 SVGIG (reference sequence). The V gene lost 0 bases and the J gene lost 4 bases, with 6 bases spanning the gap. The CDR3 extends over 13 amino acids. The CDR3 region is CAWSVPSTGELFF. The CDR3 DNA follows: TGTGCCTGGAGTGTACCGAGCACCGGGGAGCTGTTTTTT.

This sequence joins TRBV7-9 and TRBJ1-4; the D is unclear. From germline, CDR1 is SEHNR and CDR2 FQNEAQ (reference sequence). The V end lost 1 base, the J end lost 1 base, and 4 bases lay between the germline ends. The length of the CDR3 is 14 residues. The CDR3 DNA follows: TGTGCCAGCAGCTTAGGAGGAACTAATGAAAAACTGTTTTTT. Translation gives CASSLGGTNEKLFF.

This chain joins TRBV10-3 and TRBJ2-2; possible D gene TRBD2, 5 bases. This CDR3 is built from 14 residues. V was pared by 2 bases and J by 2 bases, with 6 bases between. Per the germline V gene, CDR1 is ENHRY and CDR2 is SYGVKD. The CDR3 nucleotides are TGTGCCATCAGTGAGGGACTCAACACCGGGGAGCTGTTTTTT. Translated: CAISEGLNTGELFF.

V gene TRBV7-2 combines with J gene TRBJ2-7, with no clear D. V gave up 0 bases and J gave up 1 base, with 10 bases separating them. This CDR3 contains 15 residues. The germline V gene encodes CDR1 SGHTA and CDR2 FQGNSA. As DNA, the CDR3 is TGTGCCAGCAGCTTAGCGCTGGCAGAATCCTACGAGCAGTACTTC. As protein: CASSLALAESYEQYF.

A single count supports this clone. The chain employs TRBV9 and TRBJ2-7; possible D gene TRBD1, 6 bases. V shed 0 bases and J shed 5 bases, with 21 bases lying between them. Germline V gene data show CDR1 as SGDLS and CDR2 as YYNGEE. The CDR3 runs to 17 residues. The CDR3 loop reads CASSVEPRTVPNDEQYF. The DNA for the CDR3 is TGTGCCAGCAGCGTAGAGCCCCGGACAGTCCCCAACGACGAGCAGTACTTC.

The chain couples TRBV29-1 to TRBJ2-2; 7 positions match TRBD2. The germline V gene has CDR1 SQVTM and CDR2 ANQGSEA. Trimming removed 6 bases from V and 2 bases from J; junction bases left unmatched: 12. The CDR3 contains 16 residues. CDR3 sequence: CSVRGSSGNNTGELFF. CDR3 in DNA: TGCAGCGTGCGAGGGTCTAGCGGCAACAACACCGGGGAGCTGTTTTTT.

This clone was observed a single time. The chain couples TRBV28 to TRBJ1-1, with 9 positions matching TRBD1. V gave up 3 bases and J gave up 0 bases; unmatched junction bases: 2. Germline V gene sequence: CDR1 MDHEN, CDR2 SYDVKM. The CDR3 contains 15 residues. CDR3 region: CASSLGQGMNTEAFF. DNA of the CDR3: TGTGCCAGCAGTTTGGGACAGGGAATGAACACTGAAGCTTTCTTT. Filled out from reference TRBV28 and TRBJ1-1, the complete variable domain reads DVKVTQSSRYLVKRTGEKVFLECVQDMDHENMFWYRQDPGLGLRLIYFSYDVKMKEKGDIPEGYSVSREKKERFSLILESASTNQTSMYLCASSLGQGMNTEAFFGQGTRLTVV.

This clone was seen more than once but under ten times. The J gene is TRBJ2-7, the V gene TRBV19, with 10 nucleotides matching TRBD1. This CDR3 has 15 amino acids. Germline V lookup: CDR1 LNHDA, CDR2 SQIVND (reference sequence). With 6 bases clipped from V and 7 bases from J, the junction kept 12 bases outside the gene matches. The CDR3: CASRDGQGGVREQYF. The DNA for the CDR3 is TGTGCCAGTAGAGACGGACAGGGGGGAGTTCGGGAGCAGTACTTC.

Comments on this clone: An end of the junction differs from the germline gene, which may be a read error. The rearrangement uses TRBV5-1 and TRBJ2-2; 9 bases align to TRBD1. CDR3 length: 15 residues. The germline CDR1 and CDR2 sequences are SGHRS and YFSETQ. The CDR3 sequence: CASSYRGQDTGKLFF. In nucleotides, the CDR3 is TGCGCCAGCAGCTACAGGGGGCAGGACACCGGGAAGCTGTTTTTT.